This TCR beta chain originates from a study of response to subunit inactivated influenza vaccine. Findings of the study overall: Each seasonal flu vaccination may recruit only limited new T cells, authors suggested.

This CDR3 comprises 14 residues. The V gene's germline CDR1 is SEHNR and CDR2 FQNEAQ (reference sequence). Trimming at V came to 5 bases and at J to 6 bases, leaving 8 bases not matched to a gene. Note on this clonotype: Its target is unknown.

MiXCR was run by TCRdb on the RT-PCR reads, yielding one entry per CDR3 protein. Among about 530,000 distinct CDR3 sequences listed, 10% to 15% were seen once. The sample here was PBMCs from blood, taken roughly 45 days after vaccination. The clonotype comes from a man in his fifties or sixties who received an inactivated influenza vaccine. The chain links TRBV7-9 to TRBJ2-3; 7 nucleotides match TRBD2. CDR3 loop: CASSQAGRVDTQYF. CDR3 in DNA: TGTGCCAGCAGCCAAGCGGGGCGCGTGGATACGCAGTATTTT.